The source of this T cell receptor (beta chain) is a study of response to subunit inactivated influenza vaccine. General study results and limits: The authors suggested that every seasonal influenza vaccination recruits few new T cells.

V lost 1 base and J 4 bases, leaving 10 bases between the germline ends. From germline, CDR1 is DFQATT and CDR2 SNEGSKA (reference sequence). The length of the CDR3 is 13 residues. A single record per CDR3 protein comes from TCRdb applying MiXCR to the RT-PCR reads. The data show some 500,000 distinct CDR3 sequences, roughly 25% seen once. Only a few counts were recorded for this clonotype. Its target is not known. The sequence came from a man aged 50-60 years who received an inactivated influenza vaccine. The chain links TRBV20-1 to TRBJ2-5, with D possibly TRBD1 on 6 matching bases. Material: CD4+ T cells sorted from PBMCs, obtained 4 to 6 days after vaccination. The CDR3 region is CSARATGTETQYF. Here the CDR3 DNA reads TGCAGTGCTAGAGCTACAGGGACAGAGACCCAGTACTTC.